This T cell receptor (beta chain) was sequenced for a study of regulatory T cells in long-lasting Graves disease (dated by TCRdb to the early 2020s). General notes on the study: To count as having persistent Graves' disease, a patient had to have received antithyroid drug treatment for over 5 years with TSH receptor autoantibodies remaining persistently positive. Peripheral blood TCR sequencing and RNA sequencing compared persistent Graves' disease patients with newly diagnosed Graves' disease patients. The study was registered as a clinical trial and conducted in China. TCR sequencing covered some 13 persistent and around 20 newly diagnosed Graves' disease patients, some 35 samples in total. Antithyroid drugs had been taken for 8.5 to 11 years on average by persistent Graves' disease patients in the clinical cohort. Overall study outcomes, separate from this receptor: Sequencing and analysis were restricted to the TCR beta chain. Patients with persistent disease shared more public clonotypes (over 2,500) than newly diagnosed patients did (966). The study examined only peripheral blood because the primary lesion, thyroid tissue, could not be accessed. Preferential use of TRBV28, TRBJ1-2 and TRBJ2-5 was observed in persistent disease, whereas TRBV20-1 and TRBJ2-1 were favored in newly diagnosed disease. Lower TCR Shannon entropy and fewer highly expanded clones were observed in persistent Graves' disease patients than in newly diagnosed patients, which suggested clonal expansion. As a limitation, the authors acknowledged that the small sample size may reduce accuracy.

This clonotype has at least ten counts. Which antigen it targets is not known. Base-call qualities are not available, and no considerably larger clone is one nucleotide away. The time point label for this specimen denotes: persistent/refractory GD, antithyroid drugs over 5 years with positive TRAb. For both TCR sequencing and RNA sequencing, RNA was extracted from PBMCs using TRIzol. The diagnosis of Graves' disease was made according to American Thyroid Association guidelines. The patients came from an endocrinology department in Xi'an, China. Each patient gave 8.5 to 9.5 milliliters of peripheral blood, collected in an EDTA anticoagulant tube. Ficoll Paque Plus density gradient separation was used to isolate PBMCs, and no further T cell sorting was performed. An Agilent 2100 Bioanalyzer and agarose gel were used to assess RNA quality, and a NanoDrop 2000 was used to measure RNA concentration. The library was made by multiplex PCR. The sequencer listed for this sample is Illumina HiSeq 4000. CDR3 regions were amplified by Arm-PCR with iRepertoire HTBI primers to construct TCR beta libraries. Before sequencing, the PCR products went through gel purification. Concerning the study's data processing: Gene usage analysis of CDR3 amino acid clonotypes used the roughly 60 TRBV and around 14 TRBJ segments found across samples. COPE and FqMerger were used to merge the filtered high-quality paired reads into contigs. BLAST was used to align contigs to IMGT TRBV, TRBD and TRBJ reference genes, and CDR3 was defined according to IMGT. Highly expanded clones were defined as clonotypes with a frequency above 0.1%. Shannon entropy served as the measure of repertoire diversity, while the Gini coefficient captured V-J evenness. A clonotype found in more than one individual was treated as public. TCRdb reworked the public reads: Q25 trimming with fastp, MiXCR clone assembly, productive beta chains retained. Rows matching on CDR3 protein sequence are summarized as one entry with the most common DNA and genes. The V and J calls were not made by the authors but by TCRdb's processing. The sample table lists 300,000 to 400,000 distinct CDR3 sequences, around a fifth of them with a count of one. The ten largest clones add up to around 30% of the sample.

CDR1 SGHTA and CDR2 FQGTGA are derived from the germline V gene. V is shortened by 1 base, J by 11 bases, and the region joining them spans 14 bases. From its cysteine to its phenylalanine, the CDR3 spans 13 amino acids. The kept DNA is CDR3 alone, 39 bases in frame from the first base. Here the sequenced sample was peripheral blood mononuclear cells (PBMCs), taken when the disease was refractory, from a patient treated with antithyroid drugs. The chain links TRBV7-3 with TRBJ1-1; TRBD1 is perhaps the D gene, given 6 matching bases. This TCR was sampled from a female donor with Graves disease. The bases are TGTGCCAGCAGCTTAAAAGGGCGGGGGCAGGCTTTCTTT. Its protein product is CASSLKGRGQAFF.